This TCR beta chain was sequenced in a study of T cells after yellow fever vaccination. Study outcomes and limitations: Weaker overall, the secondary response nonetheless peaked faster (day 5 versus 15).

This clonotype has more than one count but fewer than ten. Antigen: not known. TCRdb used MiXCR to reprocess the 5' RACE reads, holding one entry per CDR3 protein. Here the sample spans around 120,000 distinct CDR3 sequences, roughly 15% being singletons. The CDR3 has 17 residues. V was clipped by 2 bases and J by 0 bases, with 11 bases between them. Looked up from germline, CDR1 is MNHEY and CDR2 is SVGAGI. This sequence was found in a man between 18 and 35 years old who received the YFV17D yellow fever vaccine. Sequencing used CD8+ T cells sorted from PBMCs, obtained 5 days after the yellow fever booster vaccination. The chain couples TRBV6-5 to TRBJ1-6, with unresolved D. CDR3 loop: CASSYGSPSSYNSPLHF. Written as DNA, the CDR3 is TGTGCCAGCAGTTACGGCAGCCCGAGCTCCTATAATTCACCCCTCCACTTT.